A single sample is the source of the 10 T cell receptor beta chains below, sequenced in a study of blood T cell repertoires in COVID-19. Some clones are missing from TCRdb's copy, which holds only in-frame ones; the method was immunoSEQ multiplex PCR. The sample lists more than 70,000 clones; roughly 80% were seen once. Sample: peripheral blood. The receptors originated from a human donor in a cohort sampled during active COVID-19.

V is TRBV11-1 and J is TRBJ1-2; 9 bases agree with TRBD1. V dropped 3 bases and J dropped 3; count of bases not matched to a gene: 2. The CDR3 is made up of 14 amino acids. In germline, CDR1 is SGHAT, CDR2 FQDESV (reference sequence). CDR3 DNA sequence: TGTGCCAGCAGCTTTGACAGGGGGGACTATGGCTACACCTTC. Amino acids: CASSFDRGDYGYTF.

This clone appeared a single time. The gene calls are TRBV3-1 (or the pseudogene TRBV3-2) and TRBJ1-1, with 10 bases that match TRBD1. The ends lost 1 base at V and 14 bases at J; junction bases unmatched: 4. The CDR3 is made up of 12 amino acids. CDR1 LGHDT and CDR2 YNNKEL come from the germline V gene (reference sequence). CDR3 nucleotide sequence: TGTGCCAGCAGCCAAGGGACAGGGGGGCTATTCTTT. Its translation: CASSQGTGGLFF.

CDR3 nucleotides: TGTGCCAGCAGTGATCAGGGGGCCACCGGGGAGCTGTTTTTT. It yields the protein CASSDQGATGELFF. The chain uses TRBV6-1 and TRBJ2-2; 8 nucleotides line up with TRBD1. Germline V gives CDR1 MNHNS, CDR2 SASEGT. The CDR3 has 14 amino acids. Germline trimming cut 3 bases from V and 4 bases from J; bases unmatched to any gene: 1.

Comment on this clone: Additional DNA sequences in this sample encode the identical CDR3. The chain links TRBV24-1 to TRBJ2-5; maybe TRBD2 (6 bases). Germline V gene lookup returns CDR1 KGHDR and CDR2 SFDVKD. V lost 1 base, J lost 3 bases, and 8 bases lay in between. CDR3 length equals 14 residues. The CDR3 sequence is CATSDFRGEETQYF. DNA of the CDR3: TGTGCCACCAGTGATTTCCGCGGGGAAGAGACCCAGTACTTC.

The table lists this clone with a few counts. This chain links TRBV19 with TRBJ1-2, with 9 bases aligning to TRBD1. This CDR3 is built from 15 residues. CDR1 and CDR2 from the germline V gene are LNHDA and SQIVND (reference sequence). V was pared by 5 bases and J by 1 base, with 5 bases of the junction left unmatched. The CDR3 DNA reads as TGTGCCAGTAGTGGGGACAGGGAATTTAACTATGGCTACACCTTC. The encoded protein is CASSGDREFNYGYTF.

V gene TRBV12-5 combines with J gene TRBJ1-1; D might be TRBD1 (5 bases). CDR1 and CDR2 from the germline V gene are LGHNT and FRNRAP. This CDR3 contains 12 residues. V was clipped by 4 bases and J by 8 bases, with 11 bases between them. The CDR3 sequence is CASGSSSGEAFF. The CDR3 DNA reads TGTGCTAGTGGTTCCTCCTCAGGGGAAGCTTTCTTT.

V gene TRBV7-3 combines with J gene TRBJ2-1, with 8 bases aligning to TRBD2. From germline, CDR1 is SGHTA and CDR2 FQGTGA. This CDR3 is built from 17 residues. The V segment lost 0 bases and the J segment 4 bases; nucleotides outside the gene matches: 8. Here the CDR3 DNA reads TGTGCCAGCAGCTTAACAGGTATAGCGGGGAAGTACAATGAGCAGTTCTTC. Residues: CASSLTGIAGKYNEQFF.

The chain carries TRBV7-9 and TRBJ1-1; 10 nucleotides match TRBD1. Trimming cost V 3 bases and J 4 bases; bases outside gene matches: 2. Germline CDR1 and CDR2: SEHNR and FQNEAQ (reference sequence). The CDR3 runs 14 residues. The CDR3 region is CASSFGQGVTEAFF. CDR3 sequence (DNA): TGTGCCAGCAGCTTCGGACAGGGGGTCACTGAAGCTTTCTTT.

The genes are TRBV10-1 and TRBJ2-5; a possible D gene is TRBD2 (7 bases). The CDR3 is 13 amino acids. The V end was cut by 5 bases, the J end by 5 bases, with 12 bases between. Germline loops: CDR1 WNHNN, CDR2 SYGVQD (reference sequence). DNA of the CDR3: TGCGCCAGCAGTCCGGGGGGCGGGGAGACCCAGTACTTC. Encoded protein: CASSPGGGETQYF.

The rearrangement joins TRBV11-1 to TRBJ2-7; 7 bases line up with TRBD2. Germline V CDR1 and CDR2: SGHAT, FQDESV (reference sequence). V trimming: 2 bases; J trimming: 6 bases; junction bases outside the gene matches: 10. The CDR3 spans 15 residues. The chain's CDR3 is CASSLLSSGLGEQYF. The CDR3 DNA sequence: TGTGCCAGCAGCTTATTGTCTAGCGGCCTGGGCGAGCAGTACTTC.